The 3 T cell receptor beta chains in this list originate from one sample, sequenced in a study of cytomegalovirus exposure and HLA in healthy donors. This PCR relied on a set of 60 Vbeta primers and 13 Jbeta primers. Here immunoSEQ multiplex PCR was the method, and the copy in TCRdb shows in-frame clones only, minus some. The sample carries about 130,000 clones, around 81% recorded once. Sample: PBMCs. These receptors were taken from a man between 18 and 35 years old in good health and CMV-seronegative.

This clone was picked up a small number of times. The chain has TRBV5-8 and TRBJ1-2, with a tentative D call TRBD1 (5 bases). Germline V lookup: CDR1 SGHTS, CDR2 YDEGEE. The CDR3 runs 14 residues. Between the trimmed V and J ends, which lost 6 bases and 5 bases, there was a span of 17 bases. Here the CDR3 reads CASTLGQGLYGYTF. The CDR3 DNA is TGTGCCAGCACCCTGGGGCAGGGCTTATATGGCTACACCTTC.

The chain couples TRBV7-9 to TRBJ1-2; no clear D. V gave up 5 bases and J gave up 2 bases, with 9 bases separating them. The CDR3 contains 13 residues. The V gene's germline CDR1 is SEHNR and CDR2 FQNEAQ (reference sequence). The CDR3 loop reads CASSLSPNYGYTF. The DNA of the CDR3 is TGTGCCAGCAGCCTTAGCCCGAACTATGGCTACACCTTC.

J is TRBJ1-4 and V is TRBV19; D unresolved. Germline values: CDR1 LNHDA, CDR2 SQIVND (reference sequence). V gave up 8 bases and J gave up 7 bases, with 17 bases separating them. CDR3 length: 14 amino acids. The CDR3 coding sequence is TGTGCCAGTGGAAAGAGGGCGCGGTTTGAAAAACTGTTTTTT. Translation: CASGKRARFEKLFF.